This TCR beta chain was recorded in a study of early T cells in non-severe SARS-CoV-2 infection. TCRdb independently ran MiXCR on the 5' RACE reads; one entry per CDR3 protein. Of 71,000 or so distinct CDR3 sequences listed, roughly an eighth were seen once; the top ten hold about 14%. Germline-derived CDR1 and CDR2 are ENHRY and SYGVKD. The V gene lost 3 bases and the J gene lost 7 bases, with 12 bases spanning the gap. There are 13 residues in the CDR3. This clonotype occurred many times. Sample: whole blood. The rearrangement links TRBV10-3 to TRBJ1-2, with no clear D. The clonotype originates from an adult who was a healthcare worker with PCR-confirmed SARS-CoV-2 infection or an uninfected control (not recorded which). This CDR3 is CAISDTEPRGYTF. CDR3 DNA sequence: TGTGCCATCAGTGACACCGAACCTCGTGGCTACACCTTC.